Listed below are T cell receptor beta chains from one sample, sequenced in a study of blood T cell repertoires in COVID-19. Assay used: immunoSEQ multiplex PCR; TCRdb lists only in-frame clones, some missing. The data contain some 150,000 clones, 80% to 90% of them seen just once; the ten biggest clones take up about 9.4%. Sequenced: peripheral blood. The source of these receptors is a woman aged 45-65 years with active or convalescent COVID-19. CDR3s include the opening cysteine and the closing phenylalanine or tryptophan. A D gene is named only where the DNA matches it firmly. Clone size is stated in some rows and not others, as once, few, many or a class when expanded.

>TRBV18|TRBJ2-2|TRBD1|-
TGTGCCAGCTCACCATCCCGGACAGGGCAATCCGCCGGGGAGCTGTTTTTT
CASSPSRTGQSAGELFF
>TRBV29-1|TRBJ1-1|-|-
TGCAGCGTTGATAACAGGGAGACTGAAGCTTTCTTT
CSVDNRETEAFF
>TRBV7-2|TRBJ1-5|TRBD1|-
TGTGCCAGCAGCTACGGGCCAGGGGGTTTACAGCCCCAGCATTTT
CASSYGPGGLQPQHF
>TRBV7-9|TRBJ2-3|TRBD1|-
TGTGCCAGCAGCTTACCCCACCGCGGACAGGGAGGAGATACGCAGTATTTT
CASSLPHRGQGGDTQYF
>TRBV4-3|TRBJ2-1|TRBD2|-
TGCGCCAGCAGCCGCTTACCGGGACTAGCGGGGGGATACAATGAGCAGTTCTTC
CASSRLPGLAGGYNEQFF
>TRBV29-1|TRBJ2-7|TRBD2|few
TGCAGCGTTGAGGCCAGCGGGAGCTCCTACGAGCAGTACTTC
CSVEASGSSYEQYF
>TRBV9|TRBJ1-1|-|-
TGTGCCAGCAGCCCCCAGGTCGAGTCCGGAGCTTTCTTT
CASSPQVESGAFF
>TRBV11-2|TRBJ2-7|-|-
TGTGCCAGCAGCCTCAGACTATCGAAAGGGTACGAGCAGTACTTC
CASSLRLSKGYEQYF
>TRBV27|TRBJ2-7|TRBD2|-
TGTGCCAGCAGTACACCCGGGACTAGCGGGAGCGAGCAGTACTTC
CASSTPGTSGSEQYF
>TRBV12-5|TRBJ2-1|-|-
TGTGCTAGTGGTTTAGTGGGGGGTGGCAATGAGCAGTTCTTC
CASGLVGGGNEQFF
>TRBV7-9|TRBJ1-5|TRBD1|-
TGTGCCAGCAGCCCAGGGACAGGCAATCAGCCCCAGCATTTT
CASSPGTGNQPQHF
>TRBV7-2|TRBJ2-1|-|-
TGTGCCAGCAGCCCCAGTGGCAGGTTCGGCAATGAGCAGTTCTTC
CASSPSGRFGNEQFF
>TRBV7-2|TRBJ2-3|TRBD2|-
TGTGCCAGCGGGTATCCTAGCGGGGGGTCAGATACGCAGTATTTT
CASGYPSGGSDTQYF
>TRBV10-3|TRBJ1-4|-|-
TGTGCCATCAGTGAGGCAATGTTAGACATTGCAACTAATGAAAAACTGTTTTTT
CAISEAMLDIATNEKLFF
>TRBV9|TRBJ2-1|-|-
TGTGCCAGCAGCGTAGGGCAGGGTGTAATAGACAATGAGCAGTTCTTC
CASSVGQGVIDNEQFF
>TRBV6-5|TRBJ1-2|TRBD1|-
TGTGCCAGCAGTTATTCACGGGACAGGGTGGGAGGCTACACCTTC
CASSYSRDRVGGYTF
>TRBV4-2|TRBJ2-1|TRBD2|-
TGTGCCAGCAGCCGATCCGGGACTAGCGTCGAGCAGTTCTTC
CASSRSGTSVEQFF
>TRBV11-2|TRBJ1-3|-|-
TGTGCCAGCAGCCGGGGACTGCTCTCTGGAAACACCATATATTTT
CASSRGLLSGNTIYF
>TRBV6-2/TRBV6-3|TRBJ1-1|-|-
TGTGCCAGCAGTTGGAGGGAGGGCACTGAAGCTTTCTTT
CASSWREGTEAFF
>TRBV27|TRBJ2-7|-|-
TGTGCCAGCAGTCCTCTACCGGGACATACTTACGAGCAGTACTTC
CASSPLPGHTYEQYF
>TRBV30|TRBJ1-6|-|-
TGTGCCTGGAGAAACGCAGGGGTCTCCTATAATTCACCCCTCCACTTT
CAWRNAGVSYNSPLHF
>TRBV9|TRBJ1-2|TRBD1|-
TGTGCCAGCAGCGTAGAATTCACGGACAGGGTCGACTATGGCTACACCTTC
CASSVEFTDRVDYGYTF
>TRBV7-2|TRBJ1-6|-|-
TGTGCCAGCAGCTTACCGCCTGGGAGGCCTCATAATTCACCCCTCCACTTT
CASSLPPGRPHNSPLHF
>TRBV10-3|TRBJ1-4|-|-
TGTGCCATCAGTGCAGGGATTAATGAAAAACTGTTTTTT
CAISAGINEKLFF
>TRBV2|TRBJ2-7|TRBD1|-
TGTGCCAGCAGTGATGGGACAGGCAGCAACGAGCAGTACTTC
CASSDGTGSNEQYF
>TRBV28|TRBJ2-2|TRBD2|-
TGTGCCAGCAGTCTAGGGAGGACTAGCGGCGGCCCCGGGGAGCTGTTTTTT
CASSLGRTSGGPGELFF
>TRBV7-9|TRBJ2-2|TRBD1|-
TGTGCCAGCAGCCCCGAAACAGGGGGCAGGAACACCGGGGAGCTGTTTTTT
CASSPETGGRNTGELFF
>TRBV19|TRBJ2-1|-|-
TGTGCCAGTAGTATGAGGCAGTTCTACAATGAGCAGTTCTTC
CASSMRQFYNEQFF
>TRBV7-2|TRBJ2-7|TRBD2|-
TGTGCCAGCAGCAAGGGGACTAGCGGGGCCCCCTACGAGCAGTACTTC
CASSKGTSGAPYEQYF
>TRBV2|TRBJ1-5|TRBD1|-
TGTGCCAGCAGGAGGGGCGACAGGGGCAATCAGCCCCAGCATTTT
CASRRGDRGNQPQHF
>TRBV6-1|TRBJ2-2|-|-
TGTGCCAGCAGTGAAAGGGGGAGGGAGACCGGGGAGCTGTTTTTT
CASSERGRETGELFF
>TRBV6-2/TRBV6-3|TRBJ2-5|TRBD1|-
TGTGCCAGCAGTAACAGGGGGCGGAAAGAGACCCAGTACTTC
CASSNRGRKETQYF
>TRBV2|TRBJ2-5|-|-
TGTGCCAGCAGTGAACGGCCAGGAGGTATTGGAGAGACCCAGTACTTC
CASSERPGGIGETQYF
>TRBV20-1|TRBJ2-1|-|once
TGCAGTGCTAGAGCCAGCGGGGAGCAGTTCTTC
CSARASGEQFF
>TRBV15|TRBJ1-6|TRBD1|few
TGTGCCACCAGCACGTCCCGGGACAGGGGCTCCTATAATTCACCCCTCCACTTT
CATSTSRDRGSYNSPLHF
>TRBV7-2|TRBJ2-7|TRBD2|-
TGTGCCAGCAGCTTTCAAGCGGGGAATTACGAGCAGTACTTC
CASSFQAGNYEQYF
>TRBV5-6|TRBJ1-1|TRBD1|-
TGTGCCAGCAGCTTGTCGGACAGGCTGATGAACACTGAAGCTTTCTTT
CASSLSDRLMNTEAFF
>TRBV30|TRBJ1-1|TRBD1|once
TGTGCCTGGAATCAACAGGGGGCTCGTGCTTTCTTT
CAWNQQGARAFF
>TRBV10-3|TRBJ1-2|TRBD1|-
TGTGCCATCAGGGCGACAGGGGAGCCCATCTATGGCTACACCTTC
CAIRATGEPIYGYTF
>TRBV5-1|TRBJ2-7|TRBD2|-
TGCGCCAGCAGCTTGGCCGGGGGGGATCAAAGCTCCTACGAGCAGTACTTC
CASSLAGGDQSSYEQYF
>TRBV30|TRBJ1-6|TRBD1|-
TGTGCCTGGATGGACAGGGCCAATTCACCCCTCCACTTT
CAWMDRANSPLHF
>TRBV2|TRBJ1-2|TRBD1|once
TGTGCCAGCAGTGAGGGACAGGGGATTGGGGGCTACACCTTC
CASSEGQGIGGYTF
>TRBV5-1|TRBJ2-5|-|once
TGCGCCAGCAGCTTGGGGCCGGGAGTGACACTACAAGAGACCCAGTACTTC
CASSLGPGVTLQETQYF